A single sample is the source of the 7 T cell receptor beta chains below, sequenced in a study of blood T cell repertoires in COVID-19 (dated by TCRdb to 2018 to 2021). To prepare the library, the immunoSEQ multiplex PCR assay was applied. This is the immuneACCESS table as TCRdb keeps it, with only in-frame sequences that have V and J called. A part of the clones is gone; compared with another copy, unresolved V genes explain less than half, and the rest is unexplained. This sample lists a few hundred thousand clones; about 83% were detected once. The ten largest account for roughly a tenth of the sample. Material: PBMCs or T cells enriched from blood (not recorded which). These receptor sequences come from a woman between 45 and 60 years old who had recovered from COVID-19.

The chain combines TRBV28 with TRBJ1-5; 8 nucleotides agree with TRBD1. J lost 10 bases, V lost 4 bases, and 6 bases had no gene match. The CDR3 runs to 13 residues. The germline V gene encodes CDR1 MDHEN and CDR2 SYDVKM. The DNA of the CDR3 is TGTGCCAGCAGTTACGGACAGGGAGACCCCCAGCATTTT. Amino acids: CASSYGQGDPQHF.

The V call is TRBV6-2 or TRBV6-3, the J call TRBJ1-5; 8 positions match TRBD1. V trimming: 2 bases; J trimming: 1 base; junction bases outside the gene matches: 4. Germline V gene data show CDR1 as MNHEY and CDR2 as SVGEGT. The CDR3 is made up of 16 amino acids. The CDR3 bases are TGTGCCAGCAGTTACATCGGACAGGGAAGCAATCAGCCCCAGCATTTT. The encoded protein is CASSYIGQGSNQPQHF.

This chain links TRBV7-2 with TRBJ2-7; D is perhaps TRBD1 (6 bases). Trimming took off 5 bases at V and 3 bases at J, with 17 bases between the two ends. This CDR3 contains 15 residues. CDR1 and CDR2 from the germline V gene are SGHTA and FQGNSA. Here the CDR3 DNA reads TGTGCCAGCAGCGTAAACCCCGGGACAAACTACGAGCAGTACTTC. Translating it yields CASSVNPGTNYEQYF.

This sequence joins TRBV5-1 and TRBJ2-6, with D maybe TRBD2 (6 bases). The CDR3 totals 15 residues. Germline lookup yields CDR1 SGHRS and CDR2 YFSETQ. V was pared by 3 bases and J by 2 bases, with 9 bases between. The CDR3 DNA reads as TGCGCCAGCAGCTCCCCGGGGGCTGGGGCCAACGTCCTGACTTTC. It encodes CASSSPGAGANVLTF.

V and J are TRBV3-1 (or the pseudogene TRBV3-2) and TRBJ2-3; possibly TRBD1 for D (6 bases). Deletions cut 3 bases from V and 4 bases from J, with 14 bases between. This CDR3 spans 15 amino acids. CDR1 is LGHDT, CDR2 YNNKEL, per germline (reference sequence). The chain's CDR3 is CASSHWDTLSDTQYF. In nucleotides, the CDR3 is TGTGCCAGCAGCCACTGGGACACCCTTTCAGATACGCAGTATTTT.

This clone was found a few times. The V call is TRBV5-1, the J call TRBJ2-6; D is uncertain. CDR3 length: 15 residues. V dropped 0 bases and J dropped 4 bases, with 8 bases sitting between them. Germline V gene sequence: CDR1 SGHRS, CDR2 YFSETQ. The chain's CDR3 is CASSLGWAGANVLTF. The CDR3 DNA reads as TGCGCCAGCAGCTTGGGATGGGCGGGGGCCAACGTCCTGACTTTC.

The rearrangement links TRBV27 to TRBJ2-2; TRBD2 agrees at 10 bases. The length of the CDR3 is 15 residues. The germline gives CDR1 MNHEY, CDR2 SMNVEV (reference sequence). J lost 9 bases, V lost 0 bases, and 4 bases had no gene match. CDR3 in DNA: TGTGCCAGCAGTTTATCTTCTAGCGGGGGTAGGGAGCTGTTTTTT. Translated, it gives CASSLSSSGGRELFF.